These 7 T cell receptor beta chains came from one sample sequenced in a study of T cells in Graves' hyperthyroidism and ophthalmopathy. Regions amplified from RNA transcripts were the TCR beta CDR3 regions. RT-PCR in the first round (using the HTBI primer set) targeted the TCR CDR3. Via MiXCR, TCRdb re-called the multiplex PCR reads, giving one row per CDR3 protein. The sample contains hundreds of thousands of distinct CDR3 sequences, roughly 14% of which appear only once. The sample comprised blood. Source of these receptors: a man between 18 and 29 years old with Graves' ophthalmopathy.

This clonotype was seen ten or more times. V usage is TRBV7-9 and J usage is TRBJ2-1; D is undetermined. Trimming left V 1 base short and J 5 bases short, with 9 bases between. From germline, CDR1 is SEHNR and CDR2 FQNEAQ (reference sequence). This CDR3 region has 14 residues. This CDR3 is CASSLDRSNNEQFF. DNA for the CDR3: TGTGCCAGCAGCTTAGACAGATCCAACAATGAGCAGTTCTTC.

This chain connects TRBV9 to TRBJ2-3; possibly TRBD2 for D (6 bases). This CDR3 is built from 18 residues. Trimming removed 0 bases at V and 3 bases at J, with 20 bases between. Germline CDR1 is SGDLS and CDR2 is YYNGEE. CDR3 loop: CASSVEGLKSDWTDTQYF. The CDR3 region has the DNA TGTGCCAGCAGCGTAGAGGGACTCAAATCTGATTGGACAGATACGCAGTATTTT.

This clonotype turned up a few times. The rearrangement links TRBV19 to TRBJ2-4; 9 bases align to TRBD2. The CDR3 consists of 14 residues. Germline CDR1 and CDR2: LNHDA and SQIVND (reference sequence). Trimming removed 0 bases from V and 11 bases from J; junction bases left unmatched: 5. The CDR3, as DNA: TGTGCCAGTAGTATAGAGTCTAGCGGGAAATTTCAGTACTTC. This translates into CASSIESSGKFQYF.

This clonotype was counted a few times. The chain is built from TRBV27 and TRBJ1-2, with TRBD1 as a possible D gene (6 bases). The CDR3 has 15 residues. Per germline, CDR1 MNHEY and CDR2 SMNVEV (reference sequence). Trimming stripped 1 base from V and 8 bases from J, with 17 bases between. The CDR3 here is CASSLWGRWGRGYTF. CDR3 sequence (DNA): TGTGCCAGCAGTTTATGGGGGCGGTGGGGGAGGGGCTACACCTTC.

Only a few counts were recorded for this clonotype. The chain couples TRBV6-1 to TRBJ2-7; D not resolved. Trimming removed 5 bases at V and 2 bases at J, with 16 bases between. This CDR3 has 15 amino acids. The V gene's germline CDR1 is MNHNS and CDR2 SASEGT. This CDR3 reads CASSPSDGHAYEQYF. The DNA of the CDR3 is TGTGCCAGCAGTCCTTCGGACGGCCACGCCTACGAGCAGTACTTC.

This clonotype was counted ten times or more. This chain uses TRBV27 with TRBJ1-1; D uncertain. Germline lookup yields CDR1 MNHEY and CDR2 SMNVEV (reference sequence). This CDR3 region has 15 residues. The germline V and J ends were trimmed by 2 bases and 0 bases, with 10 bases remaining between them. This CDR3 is CASSLGVSMNTEAFF. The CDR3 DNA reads TGTGCCAGCAGTTTAGGGGTCTCAATGAACACTGAAGCTTTCTTT.

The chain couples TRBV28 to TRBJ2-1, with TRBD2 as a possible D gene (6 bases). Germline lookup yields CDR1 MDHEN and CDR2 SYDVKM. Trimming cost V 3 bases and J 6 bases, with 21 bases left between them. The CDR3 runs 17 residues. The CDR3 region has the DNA TGTGCCAGCAGTTTGGAATTCTTGCTAGCGAGTGGCAATGAGCAGTTCTTC. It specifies CASSLEFLLASGNEQFF.